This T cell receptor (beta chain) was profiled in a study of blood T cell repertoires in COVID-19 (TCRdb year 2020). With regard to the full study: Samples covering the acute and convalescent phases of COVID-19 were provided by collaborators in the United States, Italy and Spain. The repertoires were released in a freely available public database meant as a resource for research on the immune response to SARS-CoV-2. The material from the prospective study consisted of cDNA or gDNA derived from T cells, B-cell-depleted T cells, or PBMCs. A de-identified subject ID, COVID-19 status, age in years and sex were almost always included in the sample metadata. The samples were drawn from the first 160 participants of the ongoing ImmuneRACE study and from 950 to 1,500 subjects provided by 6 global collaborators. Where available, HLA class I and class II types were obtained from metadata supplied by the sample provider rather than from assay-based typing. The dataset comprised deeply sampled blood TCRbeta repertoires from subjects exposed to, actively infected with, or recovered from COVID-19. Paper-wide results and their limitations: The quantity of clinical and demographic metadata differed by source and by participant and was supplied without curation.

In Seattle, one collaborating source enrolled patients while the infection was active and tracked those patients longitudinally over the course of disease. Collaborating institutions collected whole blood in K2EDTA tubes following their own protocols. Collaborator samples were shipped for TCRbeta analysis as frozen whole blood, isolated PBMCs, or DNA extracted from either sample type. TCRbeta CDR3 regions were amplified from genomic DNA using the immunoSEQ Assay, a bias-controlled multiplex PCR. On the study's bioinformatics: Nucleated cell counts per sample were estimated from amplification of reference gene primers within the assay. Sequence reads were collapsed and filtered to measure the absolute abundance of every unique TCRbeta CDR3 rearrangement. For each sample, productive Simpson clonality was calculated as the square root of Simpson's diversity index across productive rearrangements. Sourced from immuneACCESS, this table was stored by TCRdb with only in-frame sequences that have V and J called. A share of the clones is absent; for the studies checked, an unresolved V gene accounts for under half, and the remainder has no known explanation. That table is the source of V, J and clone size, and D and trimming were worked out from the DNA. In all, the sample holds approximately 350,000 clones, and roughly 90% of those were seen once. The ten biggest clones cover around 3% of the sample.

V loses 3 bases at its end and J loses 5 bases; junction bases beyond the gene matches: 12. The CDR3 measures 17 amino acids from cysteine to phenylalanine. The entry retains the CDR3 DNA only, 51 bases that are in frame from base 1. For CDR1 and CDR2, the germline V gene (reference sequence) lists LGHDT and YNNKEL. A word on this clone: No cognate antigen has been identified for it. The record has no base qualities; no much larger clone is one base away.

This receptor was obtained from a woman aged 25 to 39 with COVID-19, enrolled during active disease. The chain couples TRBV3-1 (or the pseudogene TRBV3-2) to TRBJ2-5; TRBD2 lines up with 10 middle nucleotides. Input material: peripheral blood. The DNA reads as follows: TGTGCCAGCAGCCACTTAAAGCGGGGGGGGATCAAGGAGACCCAGTACTTC. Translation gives CASSHLKRGGIKETQYF.